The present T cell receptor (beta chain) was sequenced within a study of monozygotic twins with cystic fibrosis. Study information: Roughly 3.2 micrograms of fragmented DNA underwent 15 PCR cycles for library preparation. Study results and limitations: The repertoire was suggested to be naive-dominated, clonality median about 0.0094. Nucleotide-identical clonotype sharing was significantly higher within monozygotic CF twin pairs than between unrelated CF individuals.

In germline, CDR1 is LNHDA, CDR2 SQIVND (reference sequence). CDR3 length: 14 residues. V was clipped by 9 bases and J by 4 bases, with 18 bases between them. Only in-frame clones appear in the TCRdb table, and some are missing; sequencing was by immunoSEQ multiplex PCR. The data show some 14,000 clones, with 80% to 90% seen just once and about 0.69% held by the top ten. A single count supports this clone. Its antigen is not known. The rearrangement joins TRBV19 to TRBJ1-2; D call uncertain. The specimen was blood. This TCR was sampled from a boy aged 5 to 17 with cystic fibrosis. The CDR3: CASRGRSPPYGYTF. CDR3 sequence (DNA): TGTGCCAGCCGAGGGAGATCACCTCCCTATGGCTACACCTTC.